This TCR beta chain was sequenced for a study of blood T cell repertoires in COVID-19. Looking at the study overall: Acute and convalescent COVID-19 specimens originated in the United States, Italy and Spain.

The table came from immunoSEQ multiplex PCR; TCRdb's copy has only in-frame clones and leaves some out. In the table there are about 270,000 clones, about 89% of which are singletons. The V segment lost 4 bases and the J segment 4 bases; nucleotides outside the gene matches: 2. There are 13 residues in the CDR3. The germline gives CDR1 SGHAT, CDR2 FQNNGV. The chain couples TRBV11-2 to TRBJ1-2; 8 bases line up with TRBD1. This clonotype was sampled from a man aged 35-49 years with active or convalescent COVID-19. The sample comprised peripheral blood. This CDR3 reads CASSWGQVYGYTF. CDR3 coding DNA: TGTGCCAGCAGCTGGGGACAGGTCTATGGCTACACCTTC.